This is a list of T cell receptor beta chains from one sample in a study of T cell repertoires in cytomegalovirus infection. TCRdb passed the reads through MiXCR, listing each CDR3 protein once. The repertoire includes roughly 280,000 distinct CDR3 sequences, around 15% of them detected once, and 8.8% sits in the top ten. Input material: PBMCs. All receptors come from a human donor in good health (CMV status not recorded). Some clones in this sample may be carry-over from other donors' samples. The CDR3 runs from the conserved cysteine through the conserved F or W. Each record gives: V gene, D gene, J gene, clone size, CDR3 DNA, CDR3 protein. A D gene is named only where the DNA matches it firmly. Clone size is stated in some rows and not others, as once, few, many or a class when expanded.

>TRBV7-2|-|TRBJ2-1|many
TGTGCCAGCAGCTTTAGAGGGGCCAATAGTGAGCAGTTCTTC
CASSFRGANSEQFF
>TRBV7-2|-|TRBJ1-2|few
TGTGCCAGCAGCTTTCTACAGCTCTATGGCTACACCTTC
CASSFLQLYGYTF
>TRBV20-1|-|TRBJ2-7|-
TGCAGAGCTAGTCCAAGGACTCTATCCTACGAGCAGTACTTC
CRASPRTLSYEQYF
>TRBV4-1|TRBD2|TRBJ2-1|-
TGCGCCAGCAGTTCCGGGACTAGCGGGGGGGTTGAGCAGTTCTTC
CASSSGTSGGVEQFF
>TRBV20-1|-|TRBJ1-5|-
TGCAGTGCTAGCAGAGGGAGGGCGGGCAATCAGCCCCAGCATTTT
CSASRGRAGNQPQHF
>TRBV3-1|TRBD1|TRBJ1-4|-
TGTGCCAGCAGCCAAAGGGGGACAGGGAGAGGAGAAAAACTGTTTTTT
CASSQRGTGRGEKLFF
>TRBV12-3/TRBV12-4|-|TRBJ1-1|many
TGTGCCAGCAGTCCCTCGGCGGGGTGGGGCACTGAAGCTTTCTTT
CASSPSAGWGTEAFF
>TRBV2|-|TRBJ2-7|-
TGTGCCAGCCGACAGACCTCCTACGAGCAGTACTTC
CASRQTSYEQYF
>TRBV6-5|TRBD1|TRBJ1-1|-
TGTGCCAGCAGTTCATACAGGGGAGAATTGACTGAAGCTTTCTTT
CASSSYRGELTEAFF
>TRBV7-2|-|TRBJ1-1|many
TGTGCCAGCAGCTTACGACAGCGTCCTGAAGCTTTCTTT
CASSLRQRPEAFF
>TRBV5-1|TRBD1|TRBJ1-6|few
TGCGCCAGCCGGGACAGCTATAATTCACCCCTCCACTTT
CASRDSYNSPLHF
>TRBV29-1|TRBD1|TRBJ1-1|-
TGCAGCGTCCGGACAGGGGCTCCCTTGAACACTGAAGCTTTCTTT
CSVRTGAPLNTEAFF
>TRBV20-1|-|TRBJ1-5|few
TGCAGTGCTAGACGAGAAACCGGGACACAAAATCAGCCCCAGCATTTT
CSARRETGTQNQPQHF
>TRBV7-2|-|TRBJ1-5|many
TGTGCCAGCAGCTTAGGGCCCCGGGGGTCGGGGAATCAGCCCCAGCATTTT
CASSLGPRGSGNQPQHF
>TRBV7-2|-|TRBJ2-2|many
TGTGCCAGCAGCCCAAGCGCAGCGAGGAACACCGGGGAGCTGTTTTTT
CASSPSAARNTGELFF
>TRBV20-1|-|TRBJ2-1|-
TGCAGTGCTAAGTTATGGGGGCCCGGAGATGAGCAGTTCTTC
CSAKLWGPGDEQFF
>TRBV7-9|TRBD1|TRBJ2-6|many
TGTGCCAGCAGCTTGGGGACAGGGGTAACGACCTCTGGGGCCAACGTCCTGACTTTC
CASSLGTGVTTSGANVLTF
>TRBV2|TRBD1|TRBJ1-2|many
TGTGCCAGCAGACTAGGGGGCTGGTCCTATGGCTACACCTTC
CASRLGGWSYGYTF
>TRBV15|TRBD1|TRBJ1-4|-
TGTGCCACCAGGGACAGGGCGGTCGGGAATGAAAAACTGTTTTTT
CATRDRAVGNEKLFF
>TRBV7-2|-|TRBJ2-7|-
TGTGCCAGCAGCTTAGCGCTCTCTGGCTACGAGCAGTACTTC
CASSLALSGYEQYF
>TRBV4-1|TRBD1|TRBJ2-7|many
TGCGCCAGCAGCCAAGAAGGACAGGGCCTGATTTTCGAGCAGTACTTC
CASSQEGQGLIFEQYF
>TRBV7-9|-|TRBJ1-1|many
TGTGCCAGCGGAAGGGGGGACACTGAAGCTTTCTTT
CASGRGDTEAFF
>TRBV29-1|-|TRBJ2-7|few
TGCAGCGTTGCGGGGCAAACGGAGCAGTACTTC
CSVAGQTEQYF
>TRBV29-1|TRBD2|TRBJ2-2|few
TGCAGCGTTGTATTGGCTAGCGGGAGGAGTACCGGGGAGCTGTTTTTT
CSVVLASGRSTGELFF
>TRBV4-1|TRBD2|TRBJ2-1|-
TGCGCCAGCAGCCCGAGCGGGAGGGTTGAGCAGTTCTTC
CASSPSGRVEQFF
>TRBV11-2|TRBD1|TRBJ1-5|few
TGTGCCAGCAGTCCAGGGGGGGCTGGACAGCCCCAGCATTTT
CASSPGGAGQPQHF
>TRBV7-8|-|TRBJ1-5|many
TGTGCCAGCAGCTTAGCGCGGGTCAGCACATATAGCAATCAGCCCCAGCATTTT
CASSLARVSTYSNQPQHF
>TRBV6-6|-|TRBJ1-6|many
TGTGCCAGCAGTTACTCAGGGGCCGGCAGGAATTCACCCCTCCACTTT
CASSYSGAGRNSPLHF
>TRBV7-9|TRBD1|TRBJ2-7|few
TGTGCCAGCAGTTCAATCCGGGACAGGGGCCACGAGCAGTACTTC
CASSSIRDRGHEQYF
>TRBV11-1|-|TRBJ1-1|-
TGTGCCAGCAGCGTAATGGAGAGTGAAGCTTTCTTT
CASSVMESEAFF
>TRBV20-1|TRBD1|TRBJ1-2|few
TGCAGTGCCAATACAGGGGGTGGCTATGGCTACACCTTC
CSANTGGGYGYTF
>TRBV14|TRBD1|TRBJ1-1|-
TGTGCCAGCAGCTACAGGGGTTTGAACACTGAAGCTTTCTTT
CASSYRGLNTEAFF
>TRBV15|-|TRBJ2-7|-
TGTGCCACCAGCAGAGATTTGGACAGTCCCTACGAGCAGTACTTC
CATSRDLDSPYEQYF
>TRBV7-9|-|TRBJ2-3|many
TGTGCCAGCAGCCCTCCCGGGACTCCAACGTCAGATACGCAGTATTTT
CASSPPGTPTSDTQYF
>TRBV20-1|TRBD2|TRBJ2-3|many
TGCAGTGCCTCTCTGGGAGCGGGATCCGGCGATACGCAGTATTTT
CSASLGAGSGDTQYF
>TRBV5-6|-|TRBJ1-2|few
TGTGCCAGCAGCTCTTCCGGGACGGCGGGCTACACCTTC
CASSSSGTAGYTF
>TRBV19|-|TRBJ2-1|-
TGTGCCAGTAGTACAAGCGGCCGCTCCTACAATGAGCAGTTCTTC
CASSTSGRSYNEQFF
>TRBV7-6|-|TRBJ2-7|-
TGTGCCAGCAGCTTAGAGGCAACCGAGCAGTACTTC
CASSLEATEQYF
>TRBV5-6|TRBD1|TRBJ1-1|few
TGTGCCAGCAGTTTGGACAGGGGTAACACTGAAGCTTTCTTT
CASSLDRGNTEAFF
>TRBV27|-|TRBJ2-3|few
TGTGCCAGCAGCTCGACAGCATGGGCCACAGATACGCAGTATTTT
CASSSTAWATDTQYF
>TRBV19|-|TRBJ2-7|-
TGTGCCAGTAGTATCCAGTCCCTCGACGAGCAGTACTTC
CASSIQSLDEQYF